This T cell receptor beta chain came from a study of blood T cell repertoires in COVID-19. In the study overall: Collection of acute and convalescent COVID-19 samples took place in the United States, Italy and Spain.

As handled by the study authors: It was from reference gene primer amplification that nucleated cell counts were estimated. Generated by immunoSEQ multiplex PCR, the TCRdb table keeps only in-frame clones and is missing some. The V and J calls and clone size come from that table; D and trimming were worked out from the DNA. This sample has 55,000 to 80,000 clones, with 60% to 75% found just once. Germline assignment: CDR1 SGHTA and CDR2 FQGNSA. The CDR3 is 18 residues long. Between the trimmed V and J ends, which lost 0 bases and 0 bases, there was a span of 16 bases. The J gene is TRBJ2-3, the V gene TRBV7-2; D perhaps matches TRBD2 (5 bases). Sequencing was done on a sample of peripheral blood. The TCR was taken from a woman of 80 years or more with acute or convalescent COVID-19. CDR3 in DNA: TGTGCCAGCAGCTTAGCGCACAGCGGAGTACCTAGCACAGATACGCAGTATTTT. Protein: CASSLAHSGVPSTDTQYF.